This T cell receptor beta chain was sequenced for a study of breast tumors, draining lymph nodes, adjacent tissues. The study's findings and limits: That most tumor T cells come from lymph nodes remained unproven. Tumor and nontumor repertoires were significantly more similar in luminal-like than in basal-like breast cancer. Tumor TCR diversity was below lymph nodes but above nontumor tissue. The data were judged consistent with most tumor T cells coming from lymph node and expanding in tumor.

Samples came from axillary lymph nodes draining the breast cancer. This clonotype was counted at least ten times. Its target is not known. MiXCR was run by TCRdb on the multiplex PCR reads, yielding one entry per CDR3 protein. The table includes 65,000 to 80,000 distinct CDR3 sequences, about 21% detected once. The clonotype originates from a female donor with breast cancer. Some clones in this sample may be carry-over from other donors' samples. The sequencing sample was made of axillary lymph node tissue.

CDR3 in amino acids: CASSLQGMEGYTF. The DNA of the CDR3 is TGCGCCAGCAGCTTGCAGGGGATGGAGGGCTACACCTTC. This chain links TRBV5-1 with TRBJ1-2; TRBD1 is a possible D gene (6 bases). The germline V gene has CDR1 SGHRS and CDR2 YFSETQ. This CDR3 spans 13 amino acids. V gave up 1 base and J gave up 8 bases, with 12 bases separating them.